The rows below give T cell receptor beta chains drawn from one sample of a study of graft-versus-host responses after intestinal transplantation. The repertoire was sequenced with immunoSEQ multiplex PCR; TCRdb's copy has only in-frame clones and lacks some. The sample lists about 9,700 clones, under 40% occurring once. The material sequenced was alloreactive CD8+ T cells from a mixed lymphocyte reaction culture, taken before intestinal transplant. The source is a human patient who received an intestinal transplant. CDR3s include the opening cysteine and the closing phenylalanine or tryptophan. Fields, in order: V gene, J gene, CDR3 protein.

>TRBV30|TRBJ2-7
CAWSGWGLPYEQYF
>TRBV7-3|TRBJ2-2
CASTMSGANTGELFF
>TRBV18|TRBJ2-1
CASSPDYFRLQFF
>TRBV28|TRBJ2-7
CASSSGASSYEQYF
>TRBV7-9|TRBJ1-1
CASSFYRVARTEAFF
>TRBV15|TRBJ2-7
CATSSRGQGSYEQYF
>TRBV6-5|TRBJ1-1
CASRQGGTEAFF
>TRBV27|TRBJ2-7
CASSLLGQGAGEQYF
>TRBV6-6|TRBJ2-7
CASSYAGQGGFYEQYF
>TRBV19|TRBJ1-2
CASSIEGQSYGYTF
>TRBV28|TRBJ2-7
CASSLGQGGYEQYF
>TRBV19|TRBJ1-4
CASSDRYKKEKLFF
>TRBV14|TRBJ1-2
CASSDGTGGEGYTF
>TRBV6-6|TRBJ2-1
CASSYTGDYNEQFF
>TRBV18|TRBJ1-3
CASSPHWTGGRVSGNTIYF
>TRBV28|TRBJ2-7
CASSRSSPYEQYF
>TRBV2|TRBJ2-5
CASSADGRGYQETQYF
>TRBV28|TRBJ2-7
CASSLRDRDHEQYF
>TRBV29-1|TRBJ2-1
CSVEDRGMPYNEQFF
>TRBV28|TRBJ2-3
CASSLLRSGATDTQYF
>TRBV4-1|TRBJ2-7
CASSQTRDRSYEQYF
>TRBV6-4|TRBJ2-2
CASSDSAGTGELFF
>TRBV5-4|TRBJ2-4
CASSYDRIENIQYF
>TRBV4-1|TRBJ2-2
CASSQDFTGVRSGELFF
>TRBV9|TRBJ1-3
CASSVEGGDMGPLNTIYF
>TRBV30|TRBJ1-2
CAWSLEQAPHNYGYTF
>TRBV10-3|TRBJ1-3
CAISDPEEVGNTIYF
>TRBV27|TRBJ2-7
CASRRTGRRYEQYF
>TRBV6-1|TRBJ1-1
CASSDVGARWTEAFF
>TRBV6-1|TRBJ2-1
CASRTGQGSGEQFF
>TRBV18|TRBJ2-7
CASSFPGSDEQYF
>TRBV29-1|TRBJ2-1
CSVLASLYNEQFF
>TRBV28|TRBJ1-5
CASSFLAGTQPQHF
>TRBV4-2|TRBJ2-3
CASSQGTSGGADTQYF
>TRBV6-5|TRBJ2-7
CASSWGTGASYEQYF
>TRBV25-1|TRBJ1-2
CASLGQSANYGYTF
>TRBV4-1|TRBJ1-2
CASSQVGTGKNGYTF